This entry lists 23 T cell receptor beta chains sequenced from one sample in a study of post-analysis software for immune sequencing data. TCR beta libraries were prepared from cDNA with unique molecular identifiers. TCRdb passed the PCR reads through MiXCR, listing each CDR3 protein once. Altogether 450,000 to 650,000 distinct CDR3 sequences are present, 44% being singletons, with the ten largest covering under 2%. What these receptors recognize is not known. Findings and caveats of the study: There were roughly 5 TRBV segments more frequent in patients than controls, and TRBV5-6, TRBV5-1 and TRBV20-1 were among them.

Sequenced sample: blood. The receptors stem from a girl aged 5 to 17 with multiple sclerosis.

The chain combines TRBV6-5 with TRBJ2-7, with 9 bases that match TRBD1. Germline V gives CDR1 MNHEY, CDR2 SVGAGI. V lost 5 bases, J lost 7 bases, and 15 bases stayed unmatched. This CDR3 has 16 amino acids. In DNA form, the CDR3 reads TGTGCCAGCAGTCGCTTTGCCGGGACAGGGTTTAGGGAGCAGTACTTC. This codes for CASSRFAGTGFREQYF.

In this sample, this clonotype turned up a few times. The rearrangement links TRBV30 to TRBJ2-4, with D possibly TRBD1 on 6 matching bases. CDR3 length: 12 residues. Trimming cost V 1 base and J 6 bases, with 7 bases left between them. The germline gives CDR1 GTSNPN, CDR2 SVGIG (reference sequence). CDR3 nucleotides: TGTGCCTGGAGTGGGGGGCCAAACATTCAGTACTTC. Translated, it gives CAWSGGPNIQYF.

Only a few counts were recorded for this clonotype. This sequence joins TRBV6-2 or TRBV6-3 and TRBJ1-1; 8 bases are shared with TRBD1. The junction had 13 bases not matched to a gene; V was cut back by 9 bases and J by 1 base. Germline CDR1 is MNHEY and CDR2 is SVGEGT. The CDR3 loop spans 16 amino acids. CDR3 protein: CASLPPRTGRNTEAFF. CDR3 in DNA: TGTGCCAGTTTACCTCCACGGACAGGGAGGAACACTGAAGCTTTCTTT.

Here the CDR3 DNA reads TGTGCCAGCAGTTACGCAGGGATTTCGTACGAGCAGTACTTC. The encoded protein is CASSYAGISYEQYF. The V and J genes are TRBV6-5 and TRBJ2-7; possible D gene TRBD1, 5 bases. This CDR3 is built from 14 residues. Germline loops: CDR1 MNHEY, CDR2 SVGAGI. V was clipped by 2 bases and J by 4 bases, with 12 bases between them.

The CDR3 loop is CASRGQGPDGSPLHF. Written as DNA, the CDR3 is TGTGCCAGCAGGGGACAGGGCCCCGACGGTTCACCCCTCCACTTT. The genes are TRBV12-3 or TRBV12-4 and TRBJ1-6, with 9 bases lining up with TRBD1. V was pared by 6 bases and J by 9 bases, with 9 bases of the junction left unmatched. The CDR3 sequence is 15 residues long.

This rearrangement joins TRBV4-1 to TRBJ2-3, with D hard to call. The V end was cut by 3 bases, the J end by 5 bases, with 18 bases between. The CDR3 spans 16 residues. The germline CDR1 and CDR2 sequences are MGHRA and YSYEKL. The CDR3 DNA is TGCGCCAGCAGCCAGCTATCAGACGGTAGAGGAGATACGCAGTATTTT. It specifies CASSQLSDGRGDTQYF.

The chain is built from TRBV6-1 and TRBJ2-1, with 12 bases identical to TRBD2. Per germline, CDR1 MNHNS and CDR2 SASEGT. V gave up 7 bases and J gave up 7 bases; unmatched junction bases: 11. The CDR3 spans 16 residues. CDR3 region: CASIETSGGLGNEQFF. The CDR3 DNA sequence: TGTGCCAGCATTGAGACTAGCGGGGGTTTGGGAAATGAGCAGTTCTTC.

V is TRBV20-1 and J is TRBJ2-1; no clear D gene. This CDR3 is built from 15 residues. Trimming took off 5 bases at V and 0 bases at J, with 14 bases between the two ends. Germline V gene lookup returns CDR1 DFQATT and CDR2 SNEGSKA (reference sequence). The CDR3 is CSAPGDLGSYNEQFF. The CDR3 DNA sequence: TGCAGTGCTCCCGGTGACCTTGGCTCCTACAATGAGCAGTTCTTC.

The chain couples TRBV20-1 to TRBJ2-7; D perhaps matches TRBD2 (5 bases). Trimming cost V 2 bases and J 3 bases, with 14 bases left between them. CDR1 is DFQATT, CDR2 SNEGSKA, per germline (reference sequence). The length of the CDR3 is 14 residues. The CDR3 reads CSARPASGNYEQYF. CDR3 DNA sequence: TGCAGTGCTAGACCCGCGAGCGGAAACTACGAGCAGTACTTC.

The genes are TRBV7-9 and TRBJ2-3; 8 bases line up with TRBD2. Germline CDR1 SEHNR, CDR2 FQNEAQ (reference sequence). The CDR3 is 16 amino acids. Germline trimming cut 7 bases from V and 2 bases from J; bases unmatched to any gene: 11. The CDR3, as DNA: TGTGCCAGCACCGGCGGGCCGGGAGGGTACACAGATACGCAGTATTTT. Translated: CASTGGPGGYTDTQYF.

The sample holds a few counts of this clonotype. The junction departs from germline at one end; a sequencing error may be responsible. The genes are TRBV10-3 and TRBJ1-1; D might be TRBD1 (5 bases). The CDR3 loop spans 14 amino acids. Germline CDR1 is ENHRY and CDR2 is SYGVKD. The chain's CDR3 is CAISEGPEDTGAFF. The CDR3, as DNA: TGTGCCATCAGTGAGGGACCAGAGGACACTGGAGCTTTCTTT.

This clonotype was detected a few times. The chain is built from TRBV12-3 or TRBV12-4 and TRBJ1-5; unclear D gene. The V gene lost 4 bases and the J gene lost 3 bases, with 4 bases spanning the gap. This CDR3 is built from 12 residues. The CDR3 sequence is CASSSHNQPQHF. CDR3 coding DNA: TGTGCCAGCAGTTCCCACAATCAGCCCCAGCATTTT.

This clonotype has only a few counts. This sequence joins TRBV9 and TRBJ1-2; 8 nucleotides match TRBD1. Germline V gives CDR1 SGDLS, CDR2 YYNGEE. This CDR3 contains 16 residues. V lost 4 bases to trimming and J lost 4 bases; unmatched junction nucleotides: 12. CDR3 region: CASSSSPGQASYGYTF. CDR3 DNA: TGTGCCAGCAGCTCTAGCCCGGGACAGGCAAGCTATGGCTACACCTTC.

The chain uses TRBV2 and TRBJ1-5; 8 nucleotides align to TRBD1. Germline V gives CDR1 SNHLY, CDR2 FYNNEI. The CDR3 consists of 14 residues. The V and J ends lost 7 bases and 7 bases, in that order; junction bases with no gene match: 9. CDR3 in amino acids: CASKNSGGDQPQHF. CDR3 coding DNA: TGTGCCAGCAAGAACTCAGGGGGCGACCAGCCCCAGCATTTT. Full variable domain (missing parts from reference TRBV2 and TRBJ1-5): EPEVTQTPSHQVTQMGQEVILRCVPISNHLYFYWYRQILGQKVEFLVSFYNNEISEKSEIFDDQFSVERPDGSNFTLKIRSTKLEDSAMYFCASKNSGGDQPQHFGDGTRLSIL.

The chain employs TRBV4-1 and TRBJ2-5; 9 positions match TRBD2. V trimming: 1 base; J trimming: 0 bases; junction bases outside the gene matches: 3. The CDR3 contains 16 residues. Germline lookup yields CDR1 MGHRA and CDR2 YSYEKL. The CDR3 loop reads CASSQGRLADQETQYF. CDR3 nucleotide sequence: TGCGCCAGCAGCCAAGGCCGACTAGCGGACCAAGAGACCCAGTACTTC.

The rearrangement joins TRBV12-3 or TRBV12-4 to TRBJ1-5; possible D gene TRBD1, 6 bases. The CDR3 length is 15 residues. Between the trimmed V and J ends, which lost 6 bases and 0 bases, there was a span of 12 bases. The CDR3 DNA is TGTGCCAGCAGAGAGGGGGTATATAGCAATCAGCCCCAGCATTTT. It encodes CASREGVYSNQPQHF.

This clonotype was seen only a few times. The chain recombines TRBV6-5 with TRBJ2-1; 13 positions agree with TRBD2. This CDR3 is 18 amino acids long. Germline V CDR1 and CDR2: MNHEY, SVGAGI. Trimming removed 2 bases from V and 7 bases from J; junction bases left unmatched: 11. CDR3 region: CASSYTSTSGRKGNEQFF. In DNA, the CDR3 is TGTGCCAGCAGTTACACCTCGACTAGCGGGAGGAAAGGGAATGAGCAGTTCTTC.

The V and J genes are TRBV18 and TRBJ1-6; TRBD1 might be the D (5 bases). The V end was cut by 5 bases, the J end by 10 bases, with 21 bases between. Germline CDR1 and CDR2: KGHSH and LQKENI. This CDR3 is 16 amino acids long. CDR3 DNA: TGTGCCAGCTCAGGGCCAGGGCAGGGAGGACGGTCACCCCTCCACTTT. Translated, it gives CASSGPGQGGRSPLHF.

The V gene is TRBV12-3 or TRBV12-4, the J gene TRBJ1-1; no clear D. The CDR3 covers 12 residues. V was cut by 0 bases and J by 8 bases, with 7 bases left in between. The CDR3 loop is CASSLAMGEAFF. For the CDR3, the DNA is TGTGCCAGCAGTTTAGCGATGGGGGAAGCTTTCTTT.

This clonotype has just a few counts. The V and J genes are TRBV28 and TRBJ2-5, with D hard to call. TRBJ2-7 matches the DNA end more closely, so the J call is doubtful. Germline CDR1 MDHEN, CDR2 SYDVKM. This CDR3 region has 14 residues. This chain's CDR3 is CASRTARQDHEQYF. Here the CDR3 DNA reads TGTGCCAGCAGGACTGCCCGGCAGGACCACGAGCAGTACTTC.

This clonotype has just a few counts. This chain links TRBV20-1 with TRBJ2-7; weak D call: TRBD1 (5 bases). The V gene lost 3 bases and the J gene lost 0 bases, with 12 bases spanning the gap. Germline assignment: CDR1 DFQATT and CDR2 SNEGSKA (reference sequence). The CDR3 sequence is 14 residues long. The CDR3 DNA follows: TGCAGTGCTAGGGGCCGACAGAGCTCCTACGAGCAGTACTTC. It is translated as CSARGRQSSYEQYF.

This rearrangement joins TRBV10-2 to TRBJ2-7; perhaps TRBD2 as D (6 bases). Trimming stripped 5 bases from V and 4 bases from J, with 24 bases between. The CDR3 runs to 17 residues. Germline CDR1 and CDR2: WSHSY and SAAADI. The CDR3 sequence is CASSSPISGPSGYEQYF. CDR3 DNA: TGCGCCAGCAGTAGCCCTATAAGCGGGCCCTCCGGGTACGAGCAGTACTTC.

Turning to this clonotype: One end of the junction fails to match germline, which may point to a read error. The chain has TRBV28 and TRBJ2-4; TRBD1 matches at 7 bases. CDR3 length: 12 amino acids. The germline V gene has CDR1 MDHEN and CDR2 SYDVKM. The CDR3 loop is CTSRQGGNIQYF. Here the CDR3 DNA reads TGTACCAGCAGACAGGGCGGGAACATTCAGTACTTC.